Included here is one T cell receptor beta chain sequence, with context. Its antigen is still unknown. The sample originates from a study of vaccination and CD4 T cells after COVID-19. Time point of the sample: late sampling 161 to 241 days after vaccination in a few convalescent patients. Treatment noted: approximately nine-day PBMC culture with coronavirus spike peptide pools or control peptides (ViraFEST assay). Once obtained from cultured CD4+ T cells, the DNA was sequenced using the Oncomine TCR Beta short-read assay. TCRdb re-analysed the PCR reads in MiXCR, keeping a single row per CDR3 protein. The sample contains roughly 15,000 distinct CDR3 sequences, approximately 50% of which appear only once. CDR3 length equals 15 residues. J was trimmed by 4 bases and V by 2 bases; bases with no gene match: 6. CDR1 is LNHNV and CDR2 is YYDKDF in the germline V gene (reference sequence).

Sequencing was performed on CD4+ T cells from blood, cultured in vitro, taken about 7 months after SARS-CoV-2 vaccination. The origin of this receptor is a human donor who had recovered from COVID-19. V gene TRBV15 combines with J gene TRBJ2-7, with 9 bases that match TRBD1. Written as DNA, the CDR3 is TGTGCCACCAGCAGACTTAAGACAGGGGGGTACGAGCAGTACTTC. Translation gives CATSRLKTGGYEQYF.